The 21 T cell receptor beta chains reported below all come from one sample, sequenced in a study of blood T cell repertoires in COVID-19. Using immunoSEQ multiplex PCR, the repertoire was profiled, and TCRdb retains in-frame clones only, with some absent. In the table there are over 250,000 clones, roughly 89% of which are singletons. The specimen sequenced was peripheral blood. All receptors derive from a man aged 50-60 years with acute or convalescent COVID-19.

CDR3 nucleotide sequence: TGTGCCAGCAACGGACAGGGGACGGCCGAGCAGTACTTC. Translating it yields CASNGQGTAEQYF. The chain uses TRBV2 and TRBJ2-7; 9 positions agree with TRBD1. The CDR3 runs to 13 residues. The V segment lost 7 bases and the J segment 6 bases; nucleotides outside the gene matches: 7. Germline V gene lookup returns CDR1 SNHLY and CDR2 FYNNEI.

The chain employs TRBV3-1 (or the pseudogene TRBV3-2) and TRBJ2-4; TRBD2 matches at 8 bases. The CDR3 sequence is 14 residues long. J lost 11 bases, V lost 1 base, and 7 bases had no gene match. Germline V gene sequence: CDR1 LGHDT, CDR2 YNNKEL (reference sequence). CDR3 amino acids: CASSQATPGGVQYF. CDR3 DNA sequence: TGTGCCAGCAGCCAAGCTACCCCGGGGGGGGTTCAGTACTTC.

V gene TRBV3-1 (or the pseudogene TRBV3-2) combines with J gene TRBJ1-6, with 9 bases lining up with TRBD1. The CDR3 loop spans 14 amino acids. Unmatched junction bases numbered 4, after V lost 3 bases and J lost 10 bases. CDR1 LGHDT and CDR2 YNNKEL come from the germline V gene (reference sequence). The CDR3 bases are TGTGCCAGCAGCCACACGGACAGGGGATCACCCCTCCACTTT. Translating gives CASSHTDRGSPLHF.

The chain links TRBV3-1 (or the pseudogene TRBV3-2) to TRBJ1-6; tentative D call: TRBD1 (5 bases). The germline V and J ends were trimmed by 0 bases and 7 bases, with 7 bases remaining between them. The CDR3 is 14 residues long. Germline loops: CDR1 LGHDT, CDR2 YNNKEL (reference sequence). The CDR3, as DNA: TGTGCCAGCAGCCAAGACGGGGGGAATTCACCCCTCCACTTT. Its protein product is CASSQDGGNSPLHF.

V gene TRBV25-1 combines with J gene TRBJ2-7; TRBD2 is a possible D gene (6 bases). Germline V gives CDR1 MGHDK, CDR2 SYGVNS. The CDR3 is 10 residues long. The V end was cut by 11 bases, the J end by 9 bases, with 14 bases between. The CDR3 is CAGGEFGQYF. The CDR3 bases are TGTGCCGGAGGGGAATTCGGGCAGTACTTC.

This chain joins TRBV9 and TRBJ1-3; D remains ambiguous. The germline V gene encodes CDR1 SGDLS and CDR2 YYNGEE. V was trimmed by 3 bases and J by 0 bases, leaving 10 bases between them. The CDR3 is 15 residues long. CDR3 sequence (DNA): TGTGCCAGCAGCGCCAACATGATCTCTGGAAACACCATATATTTT. Residues: CASSANMISGNTIYF. The full variable domain, rest sourced from reference TRBV9 and TRBJ1-3, is DSGVTQTPKHLITATGQRVTLRCSPRSGDLSVYWYQQSLDQGLQFLIQYYNGEERAKGNILERFSAQQFPDLHSELNLSSLELGDSALYFCASSANMISGNTIYFGEGSWLTVV.

The CDR3 protein is CASSPAGQSYEQYF. CDR3 coding DNA: TGTGCCAGCAGCCCCGCGGGACAGAGCTACGAGCAGTACTTC. The V call is TRBV13, the J call TRBJ2-7, with D possibly TRBD1 on 7 matching bases. V shed 5 bases and J shed 3 bases, with 14 bases lying between them. Germline V CDR1 and CDR2: PRHDT, FYEKMQ (reference sequence). The CDR3 consists of 14 residues.

A few counts support this clone. The CDR3 DNA follows: TGCAGCGTGGGGACAGCCTCCTACGAGCAGTACTTC. Amino acids: CSVGTASYEQYF. V is TRBV29-1 and J is TRBJ2-7, with 7 nucleotides matching TRBD1. The CDR3 loop spans 12 amino acids. Germline V gene sequence: CDR1 SQVTM, CDR2 ANQGSEA. Germline trimming cut 6 bases from V and 0 bases from J; bases unmatched to any gene: 2.

This clone was counted many times. The chain recombines TRBV5-1 with TRBJ1-2; possible D gene TRBD1, 5 bases. The V gene lost 0 bases and the J gene lost 2 bases, with 11 bases spanning the gap. The CDR3 runs 15 residues. Looked up from germline, CDR1 is SGHRS and CDR2 is YFSETQ. CDR3 DNA: TGCGCCAGCAGCTTGGAGGCAGGGAGGAACTATGGCTACACCTTC. This gives the protein CASSLEAGRNYGYTF.

The chain employs TRBV6-6 and TRBJ2-2; no definite D call. The V gene's germline CDR1 is MNHNY and CDR2 SVGAGI (reference sequence). V lost 8 bases, J lost 5 bases, and 6 bases lay in between. The CDR3 runs to 11 residues. The CDR3 nucleotides read TGTGCCAGCTATATTACCGGGGAGCTGTTTTTT. Translation: CASYITGELFF.

This CDR3 is CASSQVLAGGGNEQFF. In nucleotides, the CDR3 is TGTGCCAGCAGCCAAGTTCTAGCGGGGGGCGGTAATGAGCAGTTCTTC. The chain uses TRBV3-1 (or the pseudogene TRBV3-2) and TRBJ2-1; 11 positions agree with TRBD2. The CDR3 totals 16 residues. V lost 1 base to trimming and J lost 7 bases; unmatched junction nucleotides: 6. Germline V lookup: CDR1 LGHDT, CDR2 YNNKEL (reference sequence).

CDR3 region: CASSFGQPNDEAFF. In DNA, the CDR3 is TGTGCCAGCAGCTTTGGGCAGCCGAACGATGAAGCTTTCTTT. This sequence joins TRBV7-3 and TRBJ1-1; D not resolved. V was cut by 3 bases and J by 7 bases, with 15 bases left in between. The CDR3 contains 14 residues. CDR1 SGHTA and CDR2 FQGTGA come from the germline V gene.

The CDR3 spells CARVRGLVNTEAFF. The CDR3 nucleotides read TGCGCCAGAGTCAGGGGGCTGGTGAACACTGAAGCTTTCTTT. J is TRBJ1-1 and V is TRBV5-1; 8 bases are a match to TRBD1. J gave up 0 bases and V 8 bases, and 6 bases lay outside the gene matches. Germline CDR1 and CDR2: SGHRS and YFSETQ. The CDR3 has 14 residues.

The chain joins TRBV9 to TRBJ1-1; D remains ambiguous. Trimming removed 1 base at V and 4 bases at J, with 11 bases between. The CDR3 covers 14 residues. Looked up from germline, CDR1 is SGDLS and CDR2 is YYNGEE. CDR3 nucleotides: TGTGCCAGCAGCGTAATCGGGTCGGGCACTGAAGCTTTCTTT. This codes for CASSVIGSGTEAFF.

Turning to this clone: One junction end does not reproduce the germline sequence, and a read error may be involved. The genes are TRBV5-6 and TRBJ2-1; D gene uncertain. The germline CDR1 and CDR2 sequences are SGHDT and YYEEEE. The CDR3 covers 11 residues. CDR3 coding DNA: TGTGCCAGCAGCTTGGTGGAGACCTTCCTCTTC. This codes for CASSLVETFLF.

The chain couples TRBV10-3 to TRBJ2-1; tentatively, D is TRBD1 (7 bases). Germline V gives CDR1 ENHRY, CDR2 SYGVKD. Trimming took 1 base from V and 0 from J, leaving 10 bases between them. This CDR3 region has 16 residues. The CDR3 sequence: CAISELRDSSYNEQFF. CDR3 DNA: TGTGCCATCAGTGAGTTGCGGGACAGCTCCTACAATGAGCAGTTCTTC.

The gene calls are TRBV7-2 and TRBJ2-5; TRBD2 aligns across 7 bases. Germline assignment: CDR1 SGHTA and CDR2 FQGNSA. The CDR3 loop spans 14 amino acids. J lost 2 bases, V lost 5 bases, and 5 bases had no gene match. The CDR3 DNA sequence: TGTGCCAGCAGCAGGGACTATTGGCAAGAGACCCAGTACTTC. This encodes CASSRDYWQETQYF.

This chain joins TRBV6-5 and TRBJ2-1; 10 nucleotides line up with TRBD2. CDR1 is MNHEY, CDR2 SVGAGI, per germline. After removal of 5 bases from V and 5 bases from J, the junction contained 6 bases not matched to a gene. The CDR3 runs to 15 residues. The CDR3 loop is CASSISGGVNNEQFF. In nucleotides, the CDR3 is TGTGCCAGCAGTATCAGCGGGGGGGTCAACAATGAGCAGTTCTTC.

V gene TRBV7-8 combines with J gene TRBJ2-3; 8 nucleotides agree with TRBD2. Germline-derived CDR1 and CDR2 are SGHVS and FQNEAQ. The length of the CDR3 is 16 residues. J gave up 1 base and V 2 bases, and 5 bases lay outside the gene matches. The DNA for the CDR3 is TGTGCCAGCAGCTTAATTAGTAGCGGGGGCACAGATACGCAGTATTTT. Protein product: CASSLISSGGTDTQYF.

The chain has TRBV3-1 (or the pseudogene TRBV3-2) and TRBJ2-5; no definite D call. Germline V gene lookup returns CDR1 LGHDT and CDR2 YNNKEL (reference sequence). Trimming removed 4 bases at V and 5 bases at J, with 8 bases between. The CDR3 consists of 12 residues. DNA for the CDR3: TGTGCCAGCAGCCCCGTACGGGAGACCCAGTACTTC. It is translated as CASSPVRETQYF.

This clone appeared once. The rearrangement links TRBV5-4 to TRBJ2-5; TRBD2 might be the D (7 bases). Germline V gene sequence: CDR1 SGHNT, CDR2 YYREEE (reference sequence). V shed 0 bases and J shed 4 bases, with 16 bases lying between them. This CDR3 is 16 amino acids long. The CDR3 region has the DNA TGTGCCAGCAGCTTGGGTGCGGGGGCTCAGGGAGAGACCCAGTACTTC. This sequence encodes CASSLGAGAQGETQYF.